This T cell receptor beta chain was observed in a study of shared clonotypes between healthy human individuals. The germline V gene has CDR1 LNHNV and CDR2 YYDKDF (reference sequence). CDR3 size: 16 residues. The V end lost 3 bases, the J end lost 0 bases, and 13 bases lay between the germline ends. Study outcomes and limitations: All-four-donor shared clonotypes had higher generation probabilities than non-shared clonotypes did.

Regarding this clone: The antigen is undetermined.

Measured with immunoSEQ multiplex PCR; TCRdb has only the in-frame clones, and not every one. This sample carries over a million clones, 95% to 97% of them seen once, and the ten largest clones take 0.95% to 1.5%. The chain has TRBV15 and TRBJ2-3; D possibly corresponds to TRBD2 (5 bases). The sample was naive CD4+ T cells sorted from blood. The sample's subset: CD45RA+ positively selected. This TCR derives from a young man in good health. This chain's CDR3 is CATSRGLASSTDTQYF. In nucleotides, the CDR3 is TGTGCCACCAGCAGGGGCTTAGCGTCTAGCACAGATACGCAGTATTTT.